This passage covers 20 T cell receptor beta chains from one sample sequenced in a study of T cells in Graves' hyperthyroidism and ophthalmopathy. RNA transcripts provided the source from which TCR beta CDR3 regions were amplified. The study used the HTBI primer set for a first-round RT-PCR of the TCR CDR3. TCRdb redid the calling of the multiplex PCR reads with MiXCR, one entry per CDR3 protein. The sample has around 340,000 distinct CDR3 sequences, 15% to 20% seen once. Sequencing was done on a sample of blood. The receptors were gathered from a woman aged 45-65 years with Graves' hyperthyroidism.

The chain couples TRBV10-3 to TRBJ2-7; 9 nucleotides line up with TRBD1. J lost 5 bases, V lost 8 bases, and 16 bases had no gene match. The CDR3 covers 16 residues. From germline, CDR1 is ENHRY and CDR2 SYGVKD. The CDR3 spells CAIEGEGTGTLNEQYF. The CDR3 DNA is TGTGCCATCGAAGGTGAGGGGACAGGGACGTTGAACGAGCAGTACTTC.

This clonotype appeared many times. V is TRBV28 and J is TRBJ2-1, with 7 bases identical to TRBD2. This CDR3 has 14 amino acids. Trimming removed 10 bases from V and 5 bases from J; junction bases left unmatched: 11. Germline V gives CDR1 MDHEN, CDR2 SYDVKM. CDR3 sequence: CATVGAGRNNEQFF. The CDR3 nucleotides read TGTGCCACTGTTGGAGCGGGAAGGAACAATGAGCAGTTCTTC.

This clonotype occurred many times. V is TRBV11-2 and J is TRBJ2-1; weak D call: TRBD2 (5 bases). The germline CDR1 and CDR2 sequences are SGHAT and FQNNGV. The CDR3 length is 14 residues. V lost 1 base to trimming and J lost 3 bases, with 7 bases between them. The CDR3 is CASSLVAGYNEQFF. DNA of the CDR3: TGTGCCAGCAGCTTAGTGGCGGGCTACAATGAGCAGTTCTTC.

The genes are TRBV4-1 and TRBJ2-1; D is perhaps TRBD2 (6 bases). The germline V gene encodes CDR1 MGHRA and CDR2 YSYEKL. The CDR3 has 15 residues. With 1 base removed from V and 7 bases from J, the gap between germline ends came to 14 bases. The CDR3 loop is CASSQVGGWLNEQFF. The CDR3, as DNA: TGCGCCAGCAGCCAAGTCGGAGGGTGGCTAAATGAGCAGTTCTTC.

There are many counts of this clonotype. The chain couples TRBV28 to TRBJ2-7, with 7 nucleotides matching TRBD2. The CDR3 extends over 14 amino acids. V was pared by 3 bases and J by 7 bases, with 9 bases of the junction left unmatched. Looked up from germline, CDR1 is MDHEN and CDR2 is SYDVKM. This CDR3 is CASSLGGTPREQYF. In nucleotides, the CDR3 is TGTGCCAGCAGTTTGGGGGGGACTCCAAGGGAGCAGTACTTC.

The sample holds many counts of this clonotype. The chain combines TRBV28 with TRBJ2-4, with a possible D match to TRBD1 (5 bases). V was clipped by 5 bases and J by 0 bases, with 8 bases between them. This CDR3 is 14 amino acids long. Per the germline V gene, CDR1 is MDHEN and CDR2 is SYDVKM. CDR3 region: CASSPQGAKNIQYF. The DNA of the CDR3 is TGTGCCAGCAGTCCTCAGGGAGCCAAAAACATTCAGTACTTC.

V usage is TRBV24-1 and J usage is TRBJ2-1, with D unclear. Germline CDR1 KGHDR, CDR2 SFDVKD. Trimming removed 0 bases from V and 8 bases from J, with 13 bases in between. The CDR3 length is 15 residues. The CDR3 sequence: CATSDLQLGLDEQFF. CDR3 DNA sequence: TGTGCCACCAGTGATTTGCAACTCGGTTTGGATGAGCAGTTCTTC.

This clonotype was picked up many times. This chain joins TRBV6-1 and TRBJ1-1, with 12 bases that match TRBD1. Germline-derived CDR1 and CDR2 are MNHNS and SASEGT. The CDR3 is made up of 16 amino acids. The V segment lost 6 bases and the J segment 3 bases; nucleotides outside the gene matches: 8. CDR3 sequence (DNA): TGTGCCAGCAGACTAGGGACAGGGGGCACAGACACTGAAGCTTTCTTT. This gives the protein CASRLGTGGTDTEAFF.

Many counts were recorded for this clonotype. The V and J genes are TRBV5-1 and TRBJ2-1; 13 bases map to TRBD2. V lost 0 bases to trimming and J lost 9 bases; unmatched junction nucleotides: 0. CDR3 size: 14 residues. The V gene's germline CDR1 is SGHRS and CDR2 YFSETQ. The CDR3 DNA reads as TGCGCCAGCAGCTTGGGGACTAGCGGGAGTGAGCAGTTCTTC. It yields the protein CASSLGTSGSEQFF.

The rearrangement uses TRBV9 and TRBJ1-5; D is undetermined. The CDR3 runs 15 residues. Trimming left V 0 bases short and J 2 bases short, with 9 bases between. Germline CDR1 and CDR2: SGDLS and YYNGEE. The CDR3 is CASSVGPLGNQPQHF. The CDR3 nucleotides are TGTGCCAGCAGCGTAGGCCCCCTGGGCAATCAGCCCCAGCATTTT.

This chain joins TRBV19 and TRBJ1-2, with TRBD1 matching over 7 bases. After removal of 7 bases from V and 6 bases from J, the junction contained 14 bases not matched to a gene. This CDR3 has 15 residues. From germline, CDR1 is LNHDA and CDR2 SQIVND (reference sequence). In DNA form, the CDR3 reads TGTGCCAGTACCATCTGGGGCAGGGGGATAGATGGCTACACCTTC. It translates to CASTIWGRGIDGYTF.

The chain couples TRBV7-9 to TRBJ2-1; D gene ambiguous. The CDR3 has 18 amino acids. Germline loops: CDR1 SEHNR, CDR2 FQNEAQ (reference sequence). V was trimmed by 4 bases and J by 0 bases, leaving 19 bases between them. The CDR3 nucleotides read TGTGCCAGCAGCTCAAATGACCGACCGAATCACTCCTACAATGAGCAGTTCTTC. It yields the protein CASSSNDRPNHSYNEQFF.

This chain uses TRBV28 with TRBJ2-2, with 8 bases fitting TRBD2. V was pared by 7 bases and J by 0 bases, with 4 bases of the junction left unmatched. Germline V lookup: CDR1 MDHEN, CDR2 SYDVKM. This CDR3 region has 15 residues. The CDR3 reads CASMSAGANTGELFF. The CDR3 DNA reads as TGTGCCAGCATGTCAGCGGGGGCGAACACCGGGGAGCTGTTTTTT. Together with reference TRBV28 and TRBJ2-2, the CDR3 gives the full variable domain: DVKVTQSSRYLVKRTGEKVFLECVQDMDHENMFWYRQDPGLGLRLIYFSYDVKMKEKGDIPEGYSVSREKKERFSLILESASTNQTSMYLCASMSAGANTGELFFGEGSRLTVL.

The chain employs TRBV13 and TRBJ2-5; no clear D. Trimming left V 4 bases short and J 1 base short, with 7 bases between. CDR1 and CDR2 (germline): PRHDT, FYEKMQ (reference sequence). This CDR3 comprises 13 residues. CDR3 bases: TGTGCCAGCAGCTGGCAGCCCCAAGAGACCCAGTACTTC. Its protein product is CASSWQPQETQYF.

This clonotype was found a few times. This chain joins TRBV6-1 and TRBJ1-5, with 7 bases fitting TRBD1. V shed 6 bases and J 3 bases; nucleotides not matched to a gene: 5. Germline assignment: CDR1 MNHNS and CDR2 SASEGT. This CDR3 has 14 amino acids. Written as DNA, the CDR3 is TGTGCCAGCAGCCAGACAGGGATCAATCAGCCCCAGCATTTT. Amino acids: CASSQTGINQPQHF.

This clonotype was counted a few times. The gene calls are TRBV19 and TRBJ2-7, with TRBD1 matching over 10 bases. The CDR3 is 16 amino acids. With 4 bases clipped from V and 1 base from J, the junction kept 7 bases outside the gene matches. In germline, CDR1 is LNHDA, CDR2 SQIVND (reference sequence). The CDR3, as DNA: TGTGCCAGTAGTACGAAAAGGACAGGGGGATCCTACGAGCAGTACTTC. Amino acids: CASSTKRTGGSYEQYF.

This clonotype occurred a few times. The chain joins TRBV7-9 to TRBJ2-7; D not resolved. The CDR3 spans 14 residues. Looked up from germline, CDR1 is SEHNR and CDR2 is FQNEAQ (reference sequence). The V and J ends lost 0 bases and 2 bases respectively, with 8 bases between them. In DNA form, the CDR3 reads TGTGCCAGCAGCTTAGCGCTGACGACCTACGAGCAGTACTTC. Its translation: CASSLALTTYEQYF.

This clonotype was found many times. V usage is TRBV20-1 and J usage is TRBJ2-7, with a weak D call TRBD2 (5 bases). This CDR3 is built from 13 residues. Trimming removed 7 bases from V and 0 bases from J, with 13 bases in between. The germline CDR1 and CDR2 sequences are DFQATT and SNEGSKA (reference sequence). The CDR3 DNA follows: TGCAGTGTAGATGGTGGAGGCTCCTACGAGCAGTACTTC. Encoded protein: CSVDGGGSYEQYF.

The V call is TRBV5-4, the J call TRBJ2-1; 8 bases are a match to TRBD2. V dropped 3 bases and J dropped 4; count of bases not matched to a gene: 9. The germline V gene has CDR1 SGHNT and CDR2 YYREEE (reference sequence). CDR3 length: 16 amino acids. The CDR3 coding sequence is TGTGCCAGCAGCTACCTCGGGGGGGCCGCATACAATGAGCAGTTCTTC. Translated: CASSYLGGAAYNEQFF. Together with reference TRBV5-4 and TRBJ2-1, the CDR3 gives the full variable domain: ETGVTQSPTHLIKTRGQQVTLRCSSQSGHNTVSWYQQALGQGPQFIFQYYREEENGRGNFPPRFSGLQFPNYSSELNVNALELDDSALYLCASSYLGGAAYNEQFFGPGTRLTVL.

The chain joins TRBV15 to TRBJ2-2; D may be TRBD1 (6 bases). CDR1 LNHNV and CDR2 YYDKDF come from the germline V gene (reference sequence). The CDR3 is made up of 17 amino acids. V was clipped by 2 bases and J by 5 bases, with 18 bases between them. In DNA, the CDR3 is TGTGCCACCAGCAGACAATTGGGGGCAGGCTGGACCGGGGAGCTGTTTTTT. This translates into CATSRQLGAGWTGELFF. Combining the CDR3 with reference TRBV15 and TRBJ2-2 gives the whole variable domain DAMVIQNPRYQVTQFGKPVTLSCSQTLNHNVMYWYQQKSSQAPKLLFHYYDKDFNNEADTPDNFQSRRPNTSFCFLDIRSPGLGDTAMYLCATSRQLGAGWTGELFFGEGSRLTVL.